The sequence of this TCR beta chain was determined in a study of T cell responses to AZD1222 COVID-19 vaccine. This clone turned up a few times. The CDR3 covers 14 residues. TCRdb's copy holds only in-frame clones and misses some; the assay was immunoSEQ multiplex PCR. The sample has over 150,000 clones; around 90% are singletons. Sample: peripheral blood, taken on day 0 of AZD1222 vaccination. The chain recombines TRBV12-1 with TRBJ1-1. TRBV12-1 is listed as a pseudogene. This TCR was recovered from an adult in good health. The CDR3 DNA reads TGTGCCAGCAGCTTTGGAGGGGATAAGACTGAAGCTTTCTTT. Residues: CASSFGGDKTEAFF.